This T cell receptor beta chain was sequenced in a study of cytomegalovirus exposure and HLA in healthy donors. The study, taken as a whole, reports: Later analysis showed most CMV-associated TCR beta chains appearing HLA-restricted. Likely technical artifact: a cluster of highly shared sequence variants. TRBV6-2, TRBV6-3 and other indistinguishable V segments were excluded. High specificity and sensitivity for cytomegalovirus status were reported for the classifier.

Primers for the PCR totalled 60 Vbeta and 13 Jbeta. TCRdb's table, derived via immunoSEQ multiplex PCR, lists solely in-frame clones and lacks some. The sample contains 99,000 or so clones, approximately 83% of which appear only once. Trimming took 6 bases from V and 4 from J, leaving 21 bases between them. The CDR3 loop spans 16 amino acids. Germline CDR1 reads SGHAT; CDR2 reads FQNNGV. Of note for this clone: Its antigen remains unidentified.

The sample comprised PBMCs. This TCR derives from a female donor in good health and CMV-seropositive. This chain uses TRBV11-2 with TRBJ1-2; tentatively, D is TRBD1 (6 bases). The CDR3 coding sequence is TGTGCCAGCAGGTCATTCGGGACATCATCCACCTATGGCTACACCTTC. As protein: CASRSFGTSSTYGYTF.